These 23 T cell receptor beta chains came from one sample sequenced in a study of cytomegalovirus exposure and HLA in healthy donors. It was with 60 Vbeta and 13 Jbeta primers that the PCR ran. Libraries were prepared by immunoSEQ multiplex PCR; TCRdb keeps only in-frame clonotypes and omits some of them. The sample yields 210,000 or so clones, 85% to 90% seen once. Source material: PBMCs. All receptors come from a human donor in good health.

This rearrangement joins TRBV19 to TRBJ1-2; D gene ambiguous. CDR3 length: 15 amino acids. Germline V gene lookup returns CDR1 LNHDA and CDR2 SQIVND (reference sequence). The V gene lost 3 bases and the J gene lost 2 bases, with 13 bases spanning the gap. The DNA of the CDR3 is TGTGCCAGTAGTATTGGGCCGAGCGGGAACTATGGCTACACCTTC. Its protein product is CASSIGPSGNYGYTF.

The rearrangement uses TRBV11-2 and TRBJ1-6; D gene uncertain. V lost 5 bases and J lost 8, with 19 bases in between. CDR1 is SGHAT, CDR2 FQNNGV, per germline. CDR3 length: 16 residues. CDR3 in DNA: TGTGCCAGCAGCCCGATCGCGGGCAGGAGAGATTCACCCCTCCACTTT. This gives the protein CASSPIAGRRDSPLHF.

Written as DNA, the CDR3 is TGTGCCAGCAGTGAAGCGCTTCCAGGGGGGTACTCCTACGAGCAGTACTTC. This codes for CASSEALPGGYSYEQYF. The rearrangement joins TRBV2 to TRBJ2-7; a weak D match, TRBD1 (7 bases). Trimming left V 0 bases short and J 0 bases short, with 15 bases between. CDR1 is SNHLY and CDR2 is FYNNEI in the germline V gene. CDR3 length equals 17 residues.

V usage is TRBV7-9 and J usage is TRBJ2-7; D not certain. Trimming removed 4 bases at V and 3 bases at J, with 4 bases between. CDR1 and CDR2 from the germline V gene are SEHNR and FQNEAQ (reference sequence). The CDR3 is made up of 11 amino acids. The CDR3 region is CASSSYYEQYF. The DNA for the CDR3 is TGTGCCAGCAGCTCTTACTACGAGCAGTACTTC. Looking up the rest from reference TRBV7-9 and TRBJ2-7 gives the full variable domain: DTGVSQNPRHKITKRGQNVTFRCDPISEHNRLYWYRQTLGQGPEFLTYFQNEAQLEKSRLLSDRFSAERPKGSFSTLEIQRTEQGDSAMYLCASSSYYEQYFGPGTRLTVT.

This chain uses TRBV6-1 with TRBJ1-3; tentatively, D is TRBD1 (6 bases). V was shortened by 4 bases and J by 0 bases, with 16 bases between the two germline ends. Germline V gene data show CDR1 as MNHNS and CDR2 as SASEGT. The CDR3 is made up of 17 amino acids. CDR3 coding DNA: TGTGCCAGCAGTGTGGACAGTGAACCATTCTCTGGAAACACCATATATTTT. Encoded protein: CASSVDSEPFSGNTIYF.

The chain uses TRBV7-9 and TRBJ1-2, with 12 bases matching TRBD1. CDR3 length: 18 amino acids. CDR1 SEHNR and CDR2 FQNEAQ come from the germline V gene (reference sequence). J gave up 8 bases and V 10 bases, and 23 bases lay outside the gene matches. CDR3 nucleotides: TGTGCCACCCTCCCTTCTTGGGACAGGGGGCAACCACTATGGGGCTACACCTTC. Translating it yields CATLPSWDRGQPLWGYTF.

The genes are TRBV5-1 and TRBJ2-7; 7 nucleotides match TRBD2. V shed 4 bases, J shed 6 bases, and the junction held 10 bases outside the gene matches. Germline CDR1 SGHRS, CDR2 YFSETQ. CDR3 length: 14 residues. DNA for the CDR3: TGCGCCAGCAGCGACGGGACTATCAAAGGCGAGCAGTACTTC. Translating it yields CASSDGTIKGEQYF.

The chain is built from TRBV29-1 and TRBJ1-1; D possibly corresponds to TRBD1 (6 bases). Germline V lookup: CDR1 SQVTM, CDR2 ANQGSEA. This CDR3 comprises 14 residues. The CDR3 coding sequence is TGCAGGAAATCAGGGGTGGGGGCCAACACTGAAGCTTTCTTT. Its protein product is CRKSGVGANTEAFF.

The CDR3 DNA reads TGCGCCAGCAGTGAGGCTAGCGGGAGGGCAGATACGCAGTATTTT. This sequence encodes CASSEASGRADTQYF. The chain recombines TRBV10-2 with TRBJ2-3; 12 nucleotides agree with TRBD2. CDR1 is WSHSY and CDR2 is SAAADI in the germline V gene. The CDR3 has 15 amino acids. With 2 bases clipped from V and 4 bases from J, the junction kept 1 base outside the gene matches.

This clone has a handful of counts. The CDR3: CASSQGAGARELFF. The DNA for the CDR3 is TGCGCCAGCAGCCAAGGCGCGGGAGCCCGCGAACTGTTTTTT. The V call is TRBV4-1, the J call TRBJ1-4; D is ambiguous. Trimming shortened V by 1 base and J by 12 bases, and 15 bases separated the two germline ends. The V gene's germline CDR1 is MGHRA and CDR2 YSYEKL. The length of the CDR3 is 14 residues.

The V and J genes are TRBV4-1 and TRBJ2-7; tentative D call: TRBD2 (7 bases). Trimming stripped 4 bases from V and 3 bases from J, with 16 bases between. Germline lookup yields CDR1 MGHRA and CDR2 YSYEKL. The CDR3 loop spans 15 amino acids. DNA for the CDR3: TGCGCCAGCAGCCCCGACGGGGGGCGCATCTACGAGCAGTACTTC. This gives the protein CASSPDGGRIYEQYF.

This chain links TRBV29-1 with TRBJ1-2; 7 bases line up with TRBD1. This CDR3 contains 13 residues. The V gene end was trimmed by 5 bases and the J gene end by 2 bases; junction bases not matched to a gene: 5. CDR1 is SQVTM, CDR2 ANQGSEA, per germline. The CDR3 DNA follows: TGCAGCGTTATACAGGGGATCAACTATGGCTACACCTTC. Protein: CSVIQGINYGYTF.

V and J are TRBV7-9 and TRBJ2-2, with a tentative D call TRBD2 (6 bases). The germline V gene has CDR1 SEHNR and CDR2 FQNEAQ (reference sequence). CDR3 length: 16 residues. Trimming stripped 5 bases from V and 0 bases from J, with 13 bases between. Here the CDR3 reads CASSERLGANTGELFF. DNA of the CDR3: TGTGCCAGCAGCGAAAGACTAGGAGCGAACACCGGGGAGCTGTTTTTT.

The V gene is TRBV28, the J gene TRBJ2-7; the match to TRBD2 covers 9 bases. Germline CDR1 reads MDHEN; CDR2 reads SYDVKM. This CDR3 spans 17 amino acids. V was clipped by 4 bases and J by 0 bases; unmatched bases: 10. The CDR3 region is CASSSGLAKESSYEQYF. The CDR3 nucleotides are TGTGCCAGCAGTTCAGGACTAGCGAAAGAATCCTCCTACGAGCAGTACTTC.

The gene calls are TRBV5-4 and TRBJ2-4; 10 nucleotides line up with TRBD1. V lost 3 bases, J lost 0 bases, and 15 bases stayed unmatched. From germline, CDR1 is SGHNT and CDR2 YYREEE (reference sequence). CDR3 length: 20 amino acids. CDR3 sequence (DNA): TGTGCCAGCAGCTCAGATGACAGGGGGCGCCCGATGCTAGCCAAAAACATTCAGTACTTC. Translation gives CASSSDDRGRPMLAKNIQYF.

V gene TRBV6-6 combines with J gene TRBJ1-2; D not resolved. Looked up from germline, CDR1 is MNHNY and CDR2 is SVGAGI (reference sequence). V was clipped by 2 bases and J by 7 bases, with 14 bases between them. CDR3 length equals 14 residues. CDR3 DNA sequence: TGTGCCAGCAGTTACACGGGAAACGTAGGTGGCTACACCTTC. Protein sequence: CASSYTGNVGGYTF.

This clone was found a few times. In DNA form, the CDR3 reads TGTGCCAGCAGCTCCCGACCGACAGTGAACACTGAAGCTTTCTTT. Translating gives CASSSRPTVNTEAFF. The chain carries TRBV6-5 and TRBJ1-1, with D perhaps TRBD1 (5 bases). Trimming left V 6 bases short and J 0 bases short, with 14 bases between. Germline CDR1 is MNHEY and CDR2 is SVGAGI. There are 15 residues in the CDR3.

The chain couples TRBV7-9 to TRBJ2-7; the match to TRBD1 covers 12 bases. V dropped 5 bases and J dropped 7; count of bases not matched to a gene: 12. Germline V gene sequence: CDR1 SEHNR, CDR2 FQNEAQ (reference sequence). This CDR3 region has 16 residues. The CDR3 sequence: CASSQDPGQGAREQYF. The CDR3 DNA reads TGTGCCAGCAGCCAAGACCCGGGACAGGGGGCGAGGGAGCAGTACTTC.

This clone was counted a few times. The gene calls are TRBV28 and TRBJ2-7, with D tentatively TRBD2 (6 bases). V was clipped by 4 bases and J by 3 bases, with 22 bases between them. CDR1 is MDHEN, CDR2 SYDVKM, per germline. This CDR3 comprises 17 residues. CDR3: CASSWGVTAVNFYEQYF. CDR3 DNA sequence: TGTGCCAGCAGTTGGGGGGTGACAGCGGTAAACTTCTACGAGCAGTACTTC.

The rearrangement joins TRBV7-2 to TRBJ2-1, with D maybe TRBD2 (6 bases). The germline gives CDR1 SGHTA, CDR2 FQGNSA. Trimming shortened V by 5 bases and J by 10 bases, and 15 bases separated the two germline ends. The CDR3 consists of 13 residues. This CDR3 reads CASSTSGPQEQFF. The CDR3 nucleotides read TGTGCCAGCAGCACCAGCGGGCCACAGGAGCAGTTCTTC.

For this clone: At the DNA level, this CDR3 is encoded by other sequences in the same sample as well. The gene calls are TRBV30 and TRBJ2-3; D possibly corresponds to TRBD2 (6 bases). V was clipped by 3 bases and J by 1 base, with 11 bases between them. The CDR3 is 14 residues long. Germline CDR1 reads GTSNPN; CDR2 reads SVGIG (reference sequence). For the CDR3, the DNA is TGTGCCTGGAGCGGGGGTGGGGGCACAGATACGCAGTATTTT. Amino acid sequence: CAWSGGGGTDTQYF.

The rearrangement joins TRBV6-1 to TRBJ2-4; TRBD1 agrees at 10 bases. V was pared by 2 bases and J by 1 base, with 2 bases of the junction left unmatched. The CDR3 has 16 amino acids. The germline CDR1 and CDR2 sequences are MNHNS and SASEGT. CDR3 DNA: TGTGCCAGCAGTGAACCGGGACAGGGGGCCAAAAACATTCAGTACTTC. Protein product: CASSEPGQGAKNIQYF.

The chain employs TRBV5-1 and TRBJ2-1, with D perhaps TRBD2 (8 bases). V shed 0 bases and J shed 0 bases, with 16 bases lying between them. Germline V CDR1 and CDR2: SGHRS, YFSETQ. The CDR3 is 18 residues long. The CDR3 DNA is TGCGCCAGCAGCTTGGACGGGAGGGGGCCTAGCTCCTACAATGAGCAGTTCTTC. Its translation is CASSLDGRGPSSYNEQFF.